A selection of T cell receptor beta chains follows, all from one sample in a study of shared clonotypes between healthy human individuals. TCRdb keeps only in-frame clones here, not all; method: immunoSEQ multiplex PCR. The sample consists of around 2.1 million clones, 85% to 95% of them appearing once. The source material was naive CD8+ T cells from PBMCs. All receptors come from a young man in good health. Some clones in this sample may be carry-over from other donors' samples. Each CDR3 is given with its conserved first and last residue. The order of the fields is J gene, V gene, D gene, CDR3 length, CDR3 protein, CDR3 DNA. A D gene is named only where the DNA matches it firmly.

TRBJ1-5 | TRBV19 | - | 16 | CASSPGPDVGNQPQHF | TGTGCCAGTAGTCCCGGACCGGACGTCGGCAATCAGCCCCAGCATTTT
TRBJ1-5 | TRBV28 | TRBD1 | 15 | CASSLLWDRGQPQHF | TGTGCCAGCAGTTTATTGTGGGACAGGGGTCAGCCCCAGCATTTT
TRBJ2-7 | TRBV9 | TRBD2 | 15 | CASSASGTSSYEQYF | TGTGCCAGCAGCGCGTCCGGGACTAGCTCCTACGAGCAGTACTTC
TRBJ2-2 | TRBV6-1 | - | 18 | CASSDYLRGEGRTGELFF | TGTGCCAGCAGTGATTATCTCAGGGGGGAAGGGCGCACCGGGGAGCTGTTTTTT
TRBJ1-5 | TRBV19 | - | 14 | CASAPPEGGQPQHF | TGTGCCAGTGCCCCCCCCGAGGGCGGTCAGCCCCAGCATTTT
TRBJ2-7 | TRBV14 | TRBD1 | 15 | CASSPLLTGGHEQYF | TGTGCCAGCAGCCCCTTACTGACAGGGGGCCACGAGCAGTACTTC
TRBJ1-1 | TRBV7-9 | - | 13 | CASSSQGYGEAFF | TGTGCCAGCAGCTCGCAGGGTTATGGGGAAGCTTTCTTT
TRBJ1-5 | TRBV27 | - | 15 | CASSWGRGSNQPQHF | TGTGCCAGCAGTTGGGGGCGGGGGAGCAATCAGCCCCAGCATTTT
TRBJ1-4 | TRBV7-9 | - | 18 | CASSAKGRQGRGDEKLFF | TGTGCCAGCAGCGCTAAAGGACGCCAGGGGCGCGGGGATGAAAAACTGTTTTTT
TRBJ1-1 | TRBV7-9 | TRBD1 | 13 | CASKSGTATEAFF | TGTGCCAGCAAGTCCGGGACAGCAACTGAAGCTTTCTTT
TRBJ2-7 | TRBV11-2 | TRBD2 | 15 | CASSPGGRTSYEQYF | TGTGCCAGCAGCCCCGGGGGGAGGACCTCCTACGAGCAGTACTTC
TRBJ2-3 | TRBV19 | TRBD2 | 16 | CASSHRGLAATDTQYF | TGTGCCAGTAGTCACCGAGGACTAGCGGCCACAGATACGCAGTATTTT
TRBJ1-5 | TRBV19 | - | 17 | CASSITVMEESNQPQHF | TGTGCCAGTAGTATCACTGTCATGGAGGAGAGCAATCAGCCCCAGCATTTT
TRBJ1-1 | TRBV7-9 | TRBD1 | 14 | CASSPRQGFTEAFF | TGTGCCAGCAGCCCAAGACAGGGGTTCACTGAAGCTTTCTTT
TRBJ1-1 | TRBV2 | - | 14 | CASSEMYGGTEAFF | TGTGCCAGCAGTGAAATGTATGGGGGCACTGAAGCTTTCTTT
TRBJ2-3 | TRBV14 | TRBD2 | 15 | CASSPLTSGTDTQYF | TGTGCCAGCAGCCCCCTGACTAGCGGCACAGATACGCAGTATTTT
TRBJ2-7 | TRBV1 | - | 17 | CTSSHFSAGGFSYEQYF | TGCACCAGCAGCCACTTCTCAGCGGGGGGTTTCTCCTACGAGCAGTACTTC
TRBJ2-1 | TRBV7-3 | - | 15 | CASSPWGDSYNEQFF | TGTGCCAGCAGCCCGTGGGGGGACTCCTACAATGAGCAGTTCTTC